A single T cell receptor (beta chain) is shown here with its context. What it recognizes is unknown. As TCR cDNA was made by 5'RACE template switching, a universal primer site and UMIs were added. In TCRdb, the 5' RACE reads were re-called with MiXCR into one record per CDR3 protein. This repertoire shows 320,000 or so distinct CDR3 sequences, approximately 8% found once; its top ten account for 15% to 20%. The data belong to a study of T cells after yellow fever vaccination. Study-wide results and limits: Post-booster repertoires again held most primary-vaccination clones (about 95% CD4, about 88% CD8).

Sequenced material: PBMCs, taken approximately 47 days after the first yellow fever vaccination. The TCR sequence derives from a man aged 18 to 29 who received the YFV17D yellow fever vaccine.

Written as DNA, the CDR3 is TGTGCCAGCAGCACCCGGGGACAGGGGGGAACAGATACGCAGTATTTT. Translating it yields CASSTRGQGGTDTQYF. The chain employs TRBV11-2 and TRBJ2-3, with 11 nucleotides matching TRBD1. J gave up 3 bases and V 5 bases, and 7 bases lay outside the gene matches. CDR3 length: 16 amino acids. The germline CDR1 and CDR2 sequences are SGHAT and FQNNGV.